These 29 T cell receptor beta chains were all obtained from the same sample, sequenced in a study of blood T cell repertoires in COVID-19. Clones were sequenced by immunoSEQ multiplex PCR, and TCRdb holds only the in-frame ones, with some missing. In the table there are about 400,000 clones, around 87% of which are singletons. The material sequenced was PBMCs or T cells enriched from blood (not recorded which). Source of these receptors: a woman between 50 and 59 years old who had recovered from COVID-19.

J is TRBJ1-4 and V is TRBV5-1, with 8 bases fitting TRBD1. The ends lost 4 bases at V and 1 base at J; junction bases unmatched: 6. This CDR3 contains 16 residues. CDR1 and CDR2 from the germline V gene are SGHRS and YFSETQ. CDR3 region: CASSTQGVRTNEKLFF. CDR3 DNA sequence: TGCGCCAGCAGCACACAGGGGGTGCGAACTAATGAAAAACTGTTTTTT.

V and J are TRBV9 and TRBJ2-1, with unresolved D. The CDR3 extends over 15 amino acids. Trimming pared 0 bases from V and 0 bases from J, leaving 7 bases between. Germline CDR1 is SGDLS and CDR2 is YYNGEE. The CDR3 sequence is CASSVDRASYNEQFF. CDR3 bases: TGTGCCAGCAGCGTAGATCGAGCCTCCTACAATGAGCAGTTCTTC.

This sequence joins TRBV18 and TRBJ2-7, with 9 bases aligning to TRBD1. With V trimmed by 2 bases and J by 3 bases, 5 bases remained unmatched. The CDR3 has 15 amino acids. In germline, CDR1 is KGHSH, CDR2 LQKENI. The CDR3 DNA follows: TGTGCCAGCTCACCAGGGGGGACAGGGTACTACGAGCAGTACTTC. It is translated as CASSPGGTGYYEQYF.

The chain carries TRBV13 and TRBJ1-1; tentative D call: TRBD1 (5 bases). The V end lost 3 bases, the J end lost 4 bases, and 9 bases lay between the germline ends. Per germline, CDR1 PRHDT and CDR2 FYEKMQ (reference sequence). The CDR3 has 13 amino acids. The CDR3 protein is CASSFRVTTEAFF. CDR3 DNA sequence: TGTGCCAGCAGCTTCAGGGTGACCACTGAAGCTTTCTTT.

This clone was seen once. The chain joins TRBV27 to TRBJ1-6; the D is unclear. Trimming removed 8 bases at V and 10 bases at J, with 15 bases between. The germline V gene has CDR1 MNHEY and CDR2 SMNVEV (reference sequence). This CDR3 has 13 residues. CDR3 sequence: CASGPPGLSPLHF. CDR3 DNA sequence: TGTGCCAGCGGCCCGCCGGGATTGTCACCCCTCCACTTT.

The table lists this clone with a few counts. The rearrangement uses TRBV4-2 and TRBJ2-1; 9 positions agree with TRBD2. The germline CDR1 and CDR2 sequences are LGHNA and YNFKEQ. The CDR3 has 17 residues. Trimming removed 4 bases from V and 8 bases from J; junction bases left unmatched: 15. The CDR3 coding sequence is TGTGCCAGCAGCCTTCAGCGGGGGGCAACGGAACACGATGAGCAGTTCTTC. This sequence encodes CASSLQRGATEHDEQFF.

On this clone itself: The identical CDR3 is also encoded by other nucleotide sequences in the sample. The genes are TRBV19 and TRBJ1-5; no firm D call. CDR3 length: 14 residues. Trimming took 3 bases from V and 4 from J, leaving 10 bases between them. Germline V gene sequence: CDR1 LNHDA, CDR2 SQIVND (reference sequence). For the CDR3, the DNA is TGTGCCAGTAGTATCGGGAGCTCAAATCAGCCCCAGCATTTT. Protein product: CASSIGSSNQPQHF.

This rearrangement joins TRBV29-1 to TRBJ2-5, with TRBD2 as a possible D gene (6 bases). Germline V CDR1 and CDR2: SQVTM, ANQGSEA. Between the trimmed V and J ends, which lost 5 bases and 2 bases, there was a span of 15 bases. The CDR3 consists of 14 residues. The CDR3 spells CSVYLASQQETQYF. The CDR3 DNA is TGCAGCGTTTACCTAGCGAGCCAACAAGAGACCCAGTACTTC.

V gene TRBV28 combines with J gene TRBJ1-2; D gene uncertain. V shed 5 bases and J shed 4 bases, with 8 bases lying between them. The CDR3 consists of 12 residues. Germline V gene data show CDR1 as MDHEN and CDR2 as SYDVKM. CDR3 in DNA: TGTGCCAGCAGTCTCACGGTCTATGGCTACACCTTC. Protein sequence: CASSLTVYGYTF.

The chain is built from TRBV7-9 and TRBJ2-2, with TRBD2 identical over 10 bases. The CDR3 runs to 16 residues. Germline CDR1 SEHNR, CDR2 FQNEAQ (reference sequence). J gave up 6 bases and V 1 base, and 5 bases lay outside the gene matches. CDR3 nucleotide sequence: TGTGCCAGCAGCTTAGAAGCGGGGGGGCCTCCCGGGGAGCTGTTTTTT. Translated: CASSLEAGGPPGELFF.

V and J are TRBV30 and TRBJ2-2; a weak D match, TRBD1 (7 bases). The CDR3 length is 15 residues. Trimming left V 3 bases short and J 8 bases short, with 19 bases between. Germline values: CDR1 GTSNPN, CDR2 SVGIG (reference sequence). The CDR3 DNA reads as TGTGCCTGGAGCTCGGGGGACAGCCGAGGTGGGGAGCTGTTTTTT. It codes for CAWSSGDSRGGELFF.

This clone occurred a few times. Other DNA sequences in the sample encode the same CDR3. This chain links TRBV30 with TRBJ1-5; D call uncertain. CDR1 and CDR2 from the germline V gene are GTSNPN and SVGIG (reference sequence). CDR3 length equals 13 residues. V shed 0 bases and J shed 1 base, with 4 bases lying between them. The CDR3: CAWSVQSNQPQHF. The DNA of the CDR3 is TGTGCCTGGAGTGTACAAAGCAATCAGCCCCAGCATTTT.

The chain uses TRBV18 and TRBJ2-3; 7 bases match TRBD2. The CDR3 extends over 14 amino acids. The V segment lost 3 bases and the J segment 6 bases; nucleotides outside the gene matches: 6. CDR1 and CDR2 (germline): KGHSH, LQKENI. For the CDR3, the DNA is TGTGCCAGCTCACCGTTGGCTAGCGGTGATACGCAGTATTTT. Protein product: CASSPLASGDTQYF.

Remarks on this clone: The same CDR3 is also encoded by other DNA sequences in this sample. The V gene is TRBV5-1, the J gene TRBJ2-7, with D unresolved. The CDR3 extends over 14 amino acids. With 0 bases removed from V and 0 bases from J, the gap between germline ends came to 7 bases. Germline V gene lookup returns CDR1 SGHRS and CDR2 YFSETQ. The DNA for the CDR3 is TGCGCCAGCAGCTTGGCGGTTAGCTCCTACGAGCAGTACTTC. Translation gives CASSLAVSSYEQYF.

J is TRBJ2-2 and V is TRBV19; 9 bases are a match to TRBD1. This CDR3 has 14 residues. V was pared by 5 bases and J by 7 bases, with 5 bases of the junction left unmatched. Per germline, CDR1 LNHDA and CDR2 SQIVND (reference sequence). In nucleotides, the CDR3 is TGTGCCAGTAGTGCCGGACAGGGGTACGGGGAGCTGTTTTTT. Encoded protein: CASSAGQGYGELFF.

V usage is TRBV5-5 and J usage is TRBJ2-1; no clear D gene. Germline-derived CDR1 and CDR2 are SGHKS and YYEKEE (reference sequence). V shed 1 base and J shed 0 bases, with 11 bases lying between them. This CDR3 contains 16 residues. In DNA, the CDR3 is TGTGCCAGCAGCTTGACGTTAGATAGCTCCTACAATGAGCAGTTCTTC. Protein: CASSLTLDSSYNEQFF.

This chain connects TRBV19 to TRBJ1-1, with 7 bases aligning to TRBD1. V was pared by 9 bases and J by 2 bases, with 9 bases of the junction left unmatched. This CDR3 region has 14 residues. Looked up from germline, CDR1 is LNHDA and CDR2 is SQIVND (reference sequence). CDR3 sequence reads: CASRSQGGNTEAFF. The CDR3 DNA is TGTGCCAGCCGGAGTCAGGGGGGAAACACTGAAGCTTTCTTT.

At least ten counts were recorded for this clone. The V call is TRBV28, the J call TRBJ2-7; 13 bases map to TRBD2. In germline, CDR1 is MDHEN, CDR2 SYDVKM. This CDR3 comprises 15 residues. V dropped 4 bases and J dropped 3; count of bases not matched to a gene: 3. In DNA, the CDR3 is TGTGCCAGCAGTTCGACTAGCGGGGGGTACTACGAGCAGTACTTC. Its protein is CASSSTSGGYYEQYF.

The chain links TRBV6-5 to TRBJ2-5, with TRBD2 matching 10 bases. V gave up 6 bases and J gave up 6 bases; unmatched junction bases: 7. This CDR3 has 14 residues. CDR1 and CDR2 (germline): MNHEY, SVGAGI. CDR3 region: CASRWLAGAQTQYF. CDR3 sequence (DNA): TGTGCCAGCAGGTGGCTAGCGGGGGCCCAGACCCAGTACTTC.

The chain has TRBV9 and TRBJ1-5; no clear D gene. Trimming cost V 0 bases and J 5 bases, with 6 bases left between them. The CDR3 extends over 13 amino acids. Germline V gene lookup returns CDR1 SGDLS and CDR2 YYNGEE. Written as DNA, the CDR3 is TGTGCCAGCAGCGTAGCTCCCTATCAGCCCCAGCATTTT. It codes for CASSVAPYQPQHF.

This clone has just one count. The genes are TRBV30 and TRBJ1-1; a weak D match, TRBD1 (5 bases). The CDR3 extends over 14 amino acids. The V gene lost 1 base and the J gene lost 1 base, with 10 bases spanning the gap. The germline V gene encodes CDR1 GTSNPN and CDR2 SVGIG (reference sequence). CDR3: CAWSARRGNTEAFF. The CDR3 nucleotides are TGTGCCTGGAGTGCACGTAGGGGGAACACTGAAGCTTTCTTT. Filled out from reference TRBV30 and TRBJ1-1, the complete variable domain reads SQTIHQWPATLVQPVGSPLSLECTVEGTSNPNLYWYRQAAGRGLQLLFYSVGIGQISSEVPQNLSASRPQDRQFILSSKKLLLSDSGFYLCAWSARRGNTEAFFGQGTRLTVV.

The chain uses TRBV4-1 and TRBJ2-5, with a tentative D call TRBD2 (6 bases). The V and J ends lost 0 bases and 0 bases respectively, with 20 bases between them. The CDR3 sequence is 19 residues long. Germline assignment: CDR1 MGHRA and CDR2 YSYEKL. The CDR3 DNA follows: TGCGCCAGCAGCCAAGAATGGGCCTTTGTGCGGGGAAACCAAGAGACCCAGTACTTC. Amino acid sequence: CASSQEWAFVRGNQETQYF.

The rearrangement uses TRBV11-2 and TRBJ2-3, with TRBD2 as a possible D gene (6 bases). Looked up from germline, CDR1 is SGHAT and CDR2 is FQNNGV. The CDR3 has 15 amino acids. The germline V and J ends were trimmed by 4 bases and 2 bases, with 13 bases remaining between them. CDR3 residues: CASSSRGRFTDTQYF. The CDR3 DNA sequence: TGTGCCAGCAGCTCCCGAGGGAGGTTCACAGATACGCAGTATTTT.

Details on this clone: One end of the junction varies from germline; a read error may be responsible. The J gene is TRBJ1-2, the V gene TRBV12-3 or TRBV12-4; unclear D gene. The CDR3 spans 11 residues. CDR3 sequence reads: CASRGYYGYTF. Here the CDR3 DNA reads TGCGCCTCGAGAGGGTACTATGGCTACACCTTC.

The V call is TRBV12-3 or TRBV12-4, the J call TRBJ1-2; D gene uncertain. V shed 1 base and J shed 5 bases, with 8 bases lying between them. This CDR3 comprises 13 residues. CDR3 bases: TGTGCCAGCAGTTTAGTGACAACGTATGGCTACACCTTC. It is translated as CASSLVTTYGYTF.

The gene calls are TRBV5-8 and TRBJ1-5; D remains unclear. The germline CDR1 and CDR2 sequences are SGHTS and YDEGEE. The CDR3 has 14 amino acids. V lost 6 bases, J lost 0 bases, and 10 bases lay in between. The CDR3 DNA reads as TGTGCCAGCACCCTCTTTAATAGCAATCAGCCCCAGCATTTT. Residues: CASTLFNSNQPQHF.

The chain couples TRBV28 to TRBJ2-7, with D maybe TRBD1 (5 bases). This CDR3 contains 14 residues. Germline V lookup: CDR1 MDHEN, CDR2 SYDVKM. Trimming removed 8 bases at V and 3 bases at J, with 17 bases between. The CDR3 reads CASVFQGYSYEQYF. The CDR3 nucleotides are TGTGCCAGCGTCTTTCAGGGTTACAGCTACGAGCAGTACTTC.

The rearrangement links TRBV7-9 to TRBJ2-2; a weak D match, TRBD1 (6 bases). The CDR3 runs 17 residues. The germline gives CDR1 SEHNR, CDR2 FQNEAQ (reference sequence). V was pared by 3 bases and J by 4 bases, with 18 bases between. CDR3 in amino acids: CASSLLTAVGATGELFF. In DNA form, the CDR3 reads TGTGCCAGCAGCTTGCTGACGGCTGTGGGGGCCACCGGGGAGCTGTTTTTT.

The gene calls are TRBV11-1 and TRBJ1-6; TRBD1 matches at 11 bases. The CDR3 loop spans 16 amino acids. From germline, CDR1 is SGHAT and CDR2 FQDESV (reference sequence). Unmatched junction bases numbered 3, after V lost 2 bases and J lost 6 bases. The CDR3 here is CASSLRGQGGNSPLHF. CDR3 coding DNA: TGTGCCAGCAGCTTACGGGGACAGGGGGGTAATTCACCCCTCCACTTT.